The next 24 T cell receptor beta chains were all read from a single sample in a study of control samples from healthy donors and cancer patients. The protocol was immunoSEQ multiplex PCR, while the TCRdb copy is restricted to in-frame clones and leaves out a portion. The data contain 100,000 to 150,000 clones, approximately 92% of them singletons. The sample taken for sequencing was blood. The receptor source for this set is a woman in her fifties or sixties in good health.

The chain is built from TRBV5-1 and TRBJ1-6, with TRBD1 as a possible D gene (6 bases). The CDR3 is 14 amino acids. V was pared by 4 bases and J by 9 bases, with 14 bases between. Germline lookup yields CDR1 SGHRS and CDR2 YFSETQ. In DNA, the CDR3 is TGCGCCAGCAGCACTAGGACAGCCGGTTCACCCCTCCACTTT. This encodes CASSTRTAGSPLHF.

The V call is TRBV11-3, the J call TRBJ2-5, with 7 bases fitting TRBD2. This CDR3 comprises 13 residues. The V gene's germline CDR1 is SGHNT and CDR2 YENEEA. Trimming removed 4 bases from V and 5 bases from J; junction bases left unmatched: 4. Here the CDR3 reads CASSSTSWETQYF. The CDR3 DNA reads TGTGCCAGCAGCTCGACTAGCTGGGAGACCCAGTACTTC.

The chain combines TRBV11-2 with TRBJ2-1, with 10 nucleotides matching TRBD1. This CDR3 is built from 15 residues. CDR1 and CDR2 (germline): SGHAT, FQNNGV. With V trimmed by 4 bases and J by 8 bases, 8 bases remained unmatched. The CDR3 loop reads CASSSRDRGLHEQFF. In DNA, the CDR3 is TGTGCCAGCAGCTCCCGGGACAGGGGCCTACATGAGCAGTTCTTC.

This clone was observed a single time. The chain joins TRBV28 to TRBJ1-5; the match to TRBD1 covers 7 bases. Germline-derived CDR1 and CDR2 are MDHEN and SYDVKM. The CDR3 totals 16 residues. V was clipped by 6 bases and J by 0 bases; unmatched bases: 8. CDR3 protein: CASRPKDRFSNQPQHF. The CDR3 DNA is TGTGCCAGCAGACCCAAGGACAGGTTTAGCAATCAGCCCCAGCATTTT.

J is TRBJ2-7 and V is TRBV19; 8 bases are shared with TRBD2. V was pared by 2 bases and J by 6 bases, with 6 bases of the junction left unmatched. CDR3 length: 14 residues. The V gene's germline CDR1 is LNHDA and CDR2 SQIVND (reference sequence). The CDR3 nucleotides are TGTGCCAGTAGTATATATGATAGCGGGATCGAGCAGTACTTC. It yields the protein CASSIYDSGIEQYF.

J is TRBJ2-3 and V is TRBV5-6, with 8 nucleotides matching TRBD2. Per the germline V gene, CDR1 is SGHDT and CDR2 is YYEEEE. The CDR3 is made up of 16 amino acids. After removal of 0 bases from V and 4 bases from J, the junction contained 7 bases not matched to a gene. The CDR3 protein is CASSLAPGTRPDTQYF. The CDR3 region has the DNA TGTGCCAGCAGCTTGGCCCCCGGGACTAGGCCAGATACGCAGTATTTT.

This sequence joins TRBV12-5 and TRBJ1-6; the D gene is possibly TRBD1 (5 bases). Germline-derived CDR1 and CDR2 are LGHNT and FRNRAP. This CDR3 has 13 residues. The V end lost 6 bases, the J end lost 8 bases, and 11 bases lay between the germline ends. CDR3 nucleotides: TGTGCTAGTGGGGTGGTGGGGCATTCACCCCTCCACTTT. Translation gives CASGVVGHSPLHF.

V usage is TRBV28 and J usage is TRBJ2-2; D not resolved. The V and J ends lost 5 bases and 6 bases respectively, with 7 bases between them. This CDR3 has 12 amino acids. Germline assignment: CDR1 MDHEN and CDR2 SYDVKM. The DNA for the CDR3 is TGTGCCAGCAGTCTCTATGCCGGGGAGCTGTTTTTT. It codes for CASSLYAGELFF.

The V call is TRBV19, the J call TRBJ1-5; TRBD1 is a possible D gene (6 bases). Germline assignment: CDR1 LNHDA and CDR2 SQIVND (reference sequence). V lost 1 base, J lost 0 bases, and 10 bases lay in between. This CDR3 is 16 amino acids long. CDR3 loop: CASSIGTVYSNQPQHF. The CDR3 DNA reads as TGTGCCAGTAGTATAGGGACAGTTTATAGCAATCAGCCCCAGCATTTT.

In DNA form, the CDR3 reads TGCAGTGCTAGTCCACTAGCGGTATGGGAGCAGTACTTC. Translation gives CSASPLAVWEQYF. The chain employs TRBV20-1 and TRBJ2-7; 8 bases match TRBD2. The ends lost 3 bases at V and 7 bases at J; junction bases unmatched: 8. CDR3 length equals 13 residues. CDR1 and CDR2 from the germline V gene are DFQATT and SNEGSKA (reference sequence).

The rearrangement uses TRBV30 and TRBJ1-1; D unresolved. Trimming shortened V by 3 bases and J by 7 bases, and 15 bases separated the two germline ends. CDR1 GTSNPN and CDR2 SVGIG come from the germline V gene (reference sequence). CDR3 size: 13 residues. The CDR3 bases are TGTGCCTGGAGCTTGGCATCGGGTTTTGAAGCTTTCTTT. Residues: CAWSLASGFEAFF.

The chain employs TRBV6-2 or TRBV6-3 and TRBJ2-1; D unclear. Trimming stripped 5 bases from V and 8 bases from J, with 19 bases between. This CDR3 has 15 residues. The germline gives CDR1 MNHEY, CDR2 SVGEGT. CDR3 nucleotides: TGTGCCAGCAGTGCCCCATCCGGTGGTGGCTATGAGCAGTTCTTC. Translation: CASSAPSGGGYEQFF.

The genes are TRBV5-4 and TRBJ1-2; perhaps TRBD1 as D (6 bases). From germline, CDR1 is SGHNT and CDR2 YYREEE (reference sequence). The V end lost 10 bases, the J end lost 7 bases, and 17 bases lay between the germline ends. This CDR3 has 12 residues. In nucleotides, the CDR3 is TGTGCCGGGGGGCGCATAGTTGGTGGCTACACCTTC. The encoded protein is CAGGRIVGGYTF. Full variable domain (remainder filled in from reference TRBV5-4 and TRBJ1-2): ETGVTQSPTHLIKTRGQQVTLRCSSQSGHNTVSWYQQALGQGPQFIFQYYREEENGRGNFPPRFSGLQFPNYSSELNVNALELDDSALYLCAGGRIVGGYTFGSGTRLTVV.

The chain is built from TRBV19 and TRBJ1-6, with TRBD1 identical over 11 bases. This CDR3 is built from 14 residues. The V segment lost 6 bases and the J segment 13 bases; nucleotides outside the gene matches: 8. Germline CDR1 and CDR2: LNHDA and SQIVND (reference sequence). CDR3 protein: CASRPEGQGVPLHF. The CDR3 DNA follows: TGTGCCAGTAGGCCCGAGGGACAGGGGGTCCCCCTCCACTTT.

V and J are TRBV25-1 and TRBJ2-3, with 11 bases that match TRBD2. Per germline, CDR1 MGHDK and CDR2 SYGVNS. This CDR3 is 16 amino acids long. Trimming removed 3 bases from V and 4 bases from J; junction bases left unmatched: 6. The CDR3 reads CASSDGLAGGADTQYF. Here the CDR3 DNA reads TGTGCCAGCAGTGATGGGCTAGCGGGAGGAGCAGATACGCAGTATTTT.

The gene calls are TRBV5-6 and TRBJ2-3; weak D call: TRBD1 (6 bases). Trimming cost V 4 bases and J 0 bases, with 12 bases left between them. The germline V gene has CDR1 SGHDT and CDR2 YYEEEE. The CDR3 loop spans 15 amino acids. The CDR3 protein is CASSRTVTSTDTQYF. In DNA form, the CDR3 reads TGTGCCAGCAGCCGGACAGTGACTAGCACAGATACGCAGTATTTT.

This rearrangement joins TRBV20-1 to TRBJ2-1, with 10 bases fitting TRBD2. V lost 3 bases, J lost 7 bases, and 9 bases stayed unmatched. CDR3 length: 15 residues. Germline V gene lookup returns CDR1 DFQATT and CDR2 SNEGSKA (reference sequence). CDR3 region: CSASLAGVPRNEQFF. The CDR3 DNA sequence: TGCAGTGCTAGTCTAGCGGGAGTGCCTCGGAATGAGCAGTTCTTC.

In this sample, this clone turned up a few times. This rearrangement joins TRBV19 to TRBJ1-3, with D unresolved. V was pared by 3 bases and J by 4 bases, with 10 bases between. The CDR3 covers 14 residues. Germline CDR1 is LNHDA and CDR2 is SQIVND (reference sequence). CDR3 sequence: CASSIDRRGNTIYF. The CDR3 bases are TGTGCCAGTAGTATTGATCGGAGGGGAAACACCATATATTTT.

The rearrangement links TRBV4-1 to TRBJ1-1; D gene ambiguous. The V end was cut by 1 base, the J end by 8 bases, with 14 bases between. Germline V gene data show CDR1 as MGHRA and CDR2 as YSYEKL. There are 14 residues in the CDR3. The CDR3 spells CASSQGIGAQEAFF. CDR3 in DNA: TGCGCCAGCAGCCAAGGAATCGGTGCACAGGAAGCTTTCTTT.

The CDR3 DNA is TGTGCCAGCAGTCCCCCCGGACAGGGCGTTGGTGGCTACACCTTC. This sequence encodes CASSPPGQGVGGYTF. The chain is built from TRBV6-6 and TRBJ1-2; TRBD1 aligns across 8 bases. Germline loops: CDR1 MNHNY, CDR2 SVGAGI (reference sequence). The CDR3 has 15 residues. V dropped 5 bases and J dropped 7; count of bases not matched to a gene: 12.

The CDR3 region is CASSLIRGLNEQFF. CDR3 nucleotides: TGTGCCAGCAGTTTAATCAGGGGGCTCAATGAGCAGTTCTTC. The J gene is TRBJ2-1, the V gene TRBV27; the match to TRBD1 covers 8 bases. The CDR3 consists of 14 residues. The trim removed 2 bases at V and 6 bases at J, leaving 3 bases unmatched. Per the germline V gene, CDR1 is MNHEY and CDR2 is SMNVEV (reference sequence).

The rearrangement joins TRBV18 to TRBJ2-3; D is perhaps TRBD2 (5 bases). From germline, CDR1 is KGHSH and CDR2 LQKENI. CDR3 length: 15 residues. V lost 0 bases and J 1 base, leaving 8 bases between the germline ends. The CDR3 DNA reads TGTGCCAGCTCACCACCGCGTAGCGGCACAGATACGCAGTATTTT. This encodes CASSPPRSGTDTQYF.

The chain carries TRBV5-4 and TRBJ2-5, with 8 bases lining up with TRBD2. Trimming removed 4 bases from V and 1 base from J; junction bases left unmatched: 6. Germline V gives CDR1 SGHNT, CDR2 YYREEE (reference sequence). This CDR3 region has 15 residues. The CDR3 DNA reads TGTGCCAGCAGCCATATAGCGGGGCCCCAAGAGACCCAGTACTTC. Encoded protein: CASSHIAGPQETQYF.

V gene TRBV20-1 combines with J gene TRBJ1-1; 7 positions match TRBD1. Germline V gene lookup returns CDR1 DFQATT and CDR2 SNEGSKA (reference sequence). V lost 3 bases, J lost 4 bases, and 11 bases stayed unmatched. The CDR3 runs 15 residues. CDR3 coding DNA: TGCAGTGCTAGTTCGCCGACAGGGCGGACCACTGAAGCTTTCTTT. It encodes CSASSPTGRTTEAFF.